A selection of T cell receptor beta chains follows, all from one sample in a study of blood T cell repertoires in COVID-19. Generated by immunoSEQ multiplex PCR, the TCRdb table keeps only in-frame clones and is missing some. The data hold about 210,000 clones, with roughly 80% observed a single time. The sequenced sample consisted of peripheral blood. The receptor set was obtained from a woman aged 80 or older with COVID-19, enrolled during active disease. The CDR3 runs from the conserved cysteine through the conserved F or W. Some rows have no size entry. The others give once, few or many, or a class for an expanded clone.

CDR3 | V | size | J
CASFPGQGIYSNQPQHF | TRBV28 | - | TRBJ1-5
CASRPSGDRGHGYTF | TRBV19 | once | TRBJ1-2
CASSQTGHTEAFF | TRBV3-1/TRBV3-2 | once | TRBJ1-1
CASRGAQGYGYTF | TRBV7-9 | - | TRBJ1-2
CASHGGYGNQPQHF | TRBV19 | - | TRBJ1-5
CASSKGTAQETQYF | TRBV5-6 | - | TRBJ2-5
CASSIGTSPTDTQYF | TRBV6-4 | - | TRBJ2-3
CASSSQGALNQPQHF | TRBV7-2 | - | TRBJ1-5
CASSYFNNAVSPLHF | TRBV6-5 | - | TRBJ1-6
CASSARDSDTGELFF | TRBV9 | - | TRBJ2-2
CASSPFRTSNYGYTF | TRBV4-1 | - | TRBJ1-2
CASSVAGQGTHYGYTF | TRBV9 | - | TRBJ1-2
CASRTRTGADLTYEQYF | TRBV28 | - | TRBJ2-7
CASSPTGFRGETQYF | TRBV4-1 | - | TRBJ2-5
CASSFNPSGQETQYF | TRBV5-4 | once | TRBJ2-5
CASSDRRREGYTF | TRBV2 | - | TRBJ1-2
CASSTPLSSNQETQYF | TRBV2 | - | TRBJ2-5
CASSSGQGHYGYTF | TRBV11-2 | - | TRBJ1-2
CASTSGQASYGYTF | TRBV28 | - | TRBJ1-2
CASSLQENTEAFF | TRBV5-1 | - | TRBJ1-1
CASSRPGTTGTQYF | TRBV14 | - | TRBJ2-5
CASSRGGRYNEQFF | TRBV7-8 | - | TRBJ2-1
CASSMGSGVWNEQFF | TRBV19 | - | TRBJ2-1
CAWSRDWGEQFF | TRBV30 | - | TRBJ2-1
CASTLLADSPYGYTF | TRBV2 | - | TRBJ1-2
CASRYPGTTSSYNEQFF | TRBV19 | once | TRBJ2-1
CASSPRGLAGGGEQFF | TRBV7-3 | - | TRBJ2-1
CASSVPGYSYEQYF | TRBV7-9 | - | TRBJ2-7
CASSIDYAGAHTGELFF | TRBV19 | once | TRBJ2-2
CASRTGTGNYGYTF | TRBV28 | - | TRBJ1-2
CASSPGTGGNMNTEAFF | TRBV5-4 | - | TRBJ1-1
CASSRTGGPYEQYF | TRBV4-2 | once | TRBJ2-7
CASSSRWTLGNTIYF | TRBV28 | few | TRBJ1-3
CASSLRLSTKLFF | TRBV28 | - | TRBJ1-4
CASSQTVNTEAFF | TRBV3-1/TRBV3-2 | - | TRBJ1-1
CASSRSPEQETQYF | TRBV5-1 | - | TRBJ2-5
CASRGSGVNTEAFF | TRBV6-5 | - | TRBJ1-1
CASSLDGGDTIYF | TRBV7-9 | - | TRBJ1-3
CASSWTLDTGRQTQYF | TRBV5-1 | - | TRBJ2-5
CASSLGRATNEKLFF | TRBV5-6 | - | TRBJ1-4
CASSVPGQGSGYTF | TRBV5-1 | once | TRBJ1-2
CSASSSGGAWEQFF | TRBV20-1 | - | TRBJ2-1
CASSGAGSINSPLHF | TRBV18 | - | TRBJ1-6
CATSKDVGALYNEQFF | TRBV15 | - | TRBJ2-1
CASIPMGGGWGYTF | TRBV28 | - | TRBJ1-2
CASSGLGLGIKETQYF | TRBV3-1/TRBV3-2 | - | TRBJ2-5
CASSPPGQGRNQPQHF | TRBV18 | once | TRBJ1-5